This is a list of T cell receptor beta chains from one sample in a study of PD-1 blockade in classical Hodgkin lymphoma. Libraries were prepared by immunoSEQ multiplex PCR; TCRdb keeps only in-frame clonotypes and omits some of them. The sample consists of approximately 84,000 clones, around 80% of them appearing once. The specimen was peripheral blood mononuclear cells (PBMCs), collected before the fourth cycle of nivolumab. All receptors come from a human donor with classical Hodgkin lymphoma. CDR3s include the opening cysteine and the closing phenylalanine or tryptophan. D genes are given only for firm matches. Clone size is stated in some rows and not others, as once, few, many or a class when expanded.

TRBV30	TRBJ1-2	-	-	TGTGCCTGGAGTGTACTACACGGCTATGGCTACACCTTC	CAWSVLHGYGYTF
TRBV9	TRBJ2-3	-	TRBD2	TGTGCCAGCAGCGTAGCGACTAGCGGGAGAGGAGATACGCAGTATTTT	CASSVATSGRGDTQYF
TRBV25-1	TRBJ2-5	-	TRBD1	TGTGCCAGCAGTGAAATCAGGGGGTGGCAAGAGACCCAGTACTTC	CASSEIRGWQETQYF
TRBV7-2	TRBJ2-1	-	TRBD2	TGTGCCAGCAGCTCTCAAGCGGGGGCCTACAATGAGCAGTTCTTC	CASSSQAGAYNEQFF
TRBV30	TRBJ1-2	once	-	TGTGCCTGGAGTGTACTGGACGGCTATGGCTACACCTTC	CAWSVLDGYGYTF
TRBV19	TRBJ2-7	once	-	TGTGCCAGTAGTATAAAAGGGGCGAAATACGAGCAGTACTTC	CASSIKGAKYEQYF
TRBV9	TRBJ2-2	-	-	TGTGCCAGCAGCCCCAGGAGGGAAGCCGGGGAGCTGTTTTTT	CASSPRREAGELFF
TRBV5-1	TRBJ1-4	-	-	TGCGCCAGCAGCCCGGGGGCTAGGGTGGAAAAACTGTTTTTT	CASSPGARVEKLFF
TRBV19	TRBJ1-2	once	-	TGTGCCAGCAATCCCTTGGTGCGGGGGGCTGGCTACACCTTC	CASNPLVRGAGYTF
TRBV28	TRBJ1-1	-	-	TGTGCCAGCAGTTTAGGGAAGGGCAGGGCGAACACTGAAGCTTTCTTT	CASSLGKGRANTEAFF
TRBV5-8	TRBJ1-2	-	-	TGTGCCAGCAGCTTGGAGGTTGATAGCCTCTATGGCTACACCTTC	CASSLEVDSLYGYTF
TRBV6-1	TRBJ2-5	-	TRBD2	TGTGCCAGCAGTCAAGGGCTAGCGGGAGGGGGAGAGACCCAGTACTTC	CASSQGLAGGGETQYF
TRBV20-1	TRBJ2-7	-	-	TGCAGTGCTAGAGATCGAAGAGAGCAGTACTTC	CSARDRREQYF
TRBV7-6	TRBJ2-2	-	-	TGTGCCAGCAGCCCCCTCTCGGGTGGGGAGCTGTTTTTT	CASSPLSGGELFF
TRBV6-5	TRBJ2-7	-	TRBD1	TGTGCCAGCAAACCCGGACAGGGAAGGTTACACGAGCAGTACTTC	CASKPGQGRLHEQYF
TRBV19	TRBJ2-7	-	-	TGTGCCAGTAGTCTGGCTTCCAGGGGGGCCACTGCCTACGAGCAGTACTTC	CASSLASRGATAYEQYF
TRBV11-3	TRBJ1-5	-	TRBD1	TGTGCCAGCAGCTTAATAGGGACAGAAATTCATCAGCCCCAGCATTTT	CASSLIGTEIHQPQHF
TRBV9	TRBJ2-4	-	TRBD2	TGTGCCAGCAGCCCCCAGGTAGCGGGAGGGTCCGGGGACATTCAGTACTTC	CASSPQVAGGSGDIQYF
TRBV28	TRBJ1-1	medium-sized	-	TGTGCCAGCAGCACCTCGAACACTGAAGCTTTCTTT	CASSTSNTEAFF
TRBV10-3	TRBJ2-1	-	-	TGTGCCATCAGTGAAGCGGAATTCGGAGGGGTCAATGAGCAGTTCTTC	CAISEAEFGGVNEQFF
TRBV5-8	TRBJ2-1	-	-	TGTGCCAGCAGTTGGGGCAGTCTGTCCTACAATGAGCAGTTCTTC	CASSWGSLSYNEQFF
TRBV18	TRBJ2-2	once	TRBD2	TGTGCCAGCTCACCGCGTCCGGGAGGACTAGCGGGAGATACCGGGGAGCTGTTTTTT	CASSPRPGGLAGDTGELFF
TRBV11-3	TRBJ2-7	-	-	TGTGCCAGCAGCCTGGAGGGGCAGAACTACGAGCAGTACTTC	CASSLEGQNYEQYF
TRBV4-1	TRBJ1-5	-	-	TGCGCCAGCAGGGAGGCCGAACACAGTCCTGGTCAGCCCCAGCATTTT	CASREAEHSPGQPQHF
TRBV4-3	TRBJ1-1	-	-	TGCGCCAGCAGCCAAGTCCTGGCAGCAATGAACACTGAAGCTTTCTTT	CASSQVLAAMNTEAFF
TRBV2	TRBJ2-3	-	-	TGTGCCAGCAGTGAAAACTCAGATACGCAGTATTTT	CASSENSDTQYF